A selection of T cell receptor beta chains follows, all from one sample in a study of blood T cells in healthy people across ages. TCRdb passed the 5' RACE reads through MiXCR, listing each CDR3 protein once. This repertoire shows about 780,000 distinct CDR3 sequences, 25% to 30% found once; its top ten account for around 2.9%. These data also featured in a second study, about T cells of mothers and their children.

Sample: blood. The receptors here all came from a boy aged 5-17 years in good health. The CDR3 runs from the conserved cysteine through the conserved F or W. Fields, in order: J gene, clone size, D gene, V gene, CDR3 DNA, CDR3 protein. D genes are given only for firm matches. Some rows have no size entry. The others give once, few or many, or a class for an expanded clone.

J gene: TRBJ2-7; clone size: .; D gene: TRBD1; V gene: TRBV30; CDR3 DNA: TGTGCCTGGAGCCCAGGGGGCGCTTACGAGCAGTACTTC; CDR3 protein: CAWSPGGAYEQYF
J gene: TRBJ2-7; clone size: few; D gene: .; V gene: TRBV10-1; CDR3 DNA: TGCGCCAGAACTAAAAGGCCCTACGAGCAGCACTTC; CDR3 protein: CARTKRPYEQHF
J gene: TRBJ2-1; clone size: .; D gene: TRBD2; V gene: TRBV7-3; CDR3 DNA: TGTGCCAGCAGCGCACGGTTGGCTAAACTAGCGGGGGGGCCGGATAATGAGCAGTTCTTC; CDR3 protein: CASSARLAKLAGGPDNEQFF
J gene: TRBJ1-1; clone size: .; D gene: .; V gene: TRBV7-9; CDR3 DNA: TGTGCGAGTAAGAGGGCAGGGTATTTGAACACTGAAGCTTTCTTT; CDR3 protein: CASKRAGYLNTEAFF
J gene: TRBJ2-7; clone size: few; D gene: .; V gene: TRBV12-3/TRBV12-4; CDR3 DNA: TGTGCCAGCAGCCGATACTCCTCCGACCGCGGCGAGCAGTACTTC; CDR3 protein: CASSRYSSDRGEQYF
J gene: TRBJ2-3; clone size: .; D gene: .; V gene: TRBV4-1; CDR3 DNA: TGCGCCAGCAGCCAAGATATGAACACAGATACGCAGTATTTT; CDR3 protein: CASSQDMNTDTQYF
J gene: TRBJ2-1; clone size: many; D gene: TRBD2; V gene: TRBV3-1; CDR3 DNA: TGTGCCAGCAGCCACCTAGCGGGGGGTATCTCCTACAATGAGCAGTTCTTC; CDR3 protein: CASSHLAGGISYNEQFF
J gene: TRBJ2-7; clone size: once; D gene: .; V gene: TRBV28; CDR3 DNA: TGTGCCAGCAGTGACCGATGGACCTACGAGCAGTACTTC; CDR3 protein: CASSDRWTYEQYF
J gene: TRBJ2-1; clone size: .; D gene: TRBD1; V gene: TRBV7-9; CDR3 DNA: TGTGCCAGCAGCCGGGACAGGGATGAGCAGTTCTTC; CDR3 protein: CASSRDRDEQFF
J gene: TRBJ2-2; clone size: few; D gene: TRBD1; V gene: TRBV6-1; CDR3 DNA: TGTGCCAGCAGACGGGGACAGGGGTACACCGGGGAGCTGTTTTTT; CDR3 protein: CASRRGQGYTGELFF
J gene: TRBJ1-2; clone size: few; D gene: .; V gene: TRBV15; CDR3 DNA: TGTGCCACCAGCAGAGATAATAGGGGGTTCAACTATGGCTACACCTTC; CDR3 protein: CATSRDNRGFNYGYTF
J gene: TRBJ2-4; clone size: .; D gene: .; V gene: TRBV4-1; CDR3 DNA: TGCGCCAGCAGCCTAACCCTCGGGACAGCCAAAAACATTCAGTACTTC; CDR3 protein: CASSLTLGTAKNIQYF
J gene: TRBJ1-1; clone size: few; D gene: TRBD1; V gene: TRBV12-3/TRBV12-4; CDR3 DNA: TGTGCCAGCAGATCCCCGGGACAGGGGACTGAAGCTTTCTTT; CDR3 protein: CASRSPGQGTEAFF
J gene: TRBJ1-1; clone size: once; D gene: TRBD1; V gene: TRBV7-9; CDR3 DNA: TGTGCCAGCAGCCTTACAGGGGGAGCTTTCTTT; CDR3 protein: CASSLTGGAFF
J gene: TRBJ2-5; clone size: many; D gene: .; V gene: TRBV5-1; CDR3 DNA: TGCGCCAGCAGCTTGGGTGACTCCCAAGAGACCCAGTACTTC; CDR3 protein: CASSLGDSQETQYF
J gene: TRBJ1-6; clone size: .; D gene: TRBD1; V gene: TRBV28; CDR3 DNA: TGTGCCAGCAGTTTGTACAGGGGGGTAGAGTCACCCCTCCACTTT; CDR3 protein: CASSLYRGVESPLHF
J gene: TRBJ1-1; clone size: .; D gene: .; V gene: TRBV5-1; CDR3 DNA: TGCGCCAGCAGTCAACAGCTATCGAACACTGAAGCTTTCTTT; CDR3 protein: CASSQQLSNTEAFF
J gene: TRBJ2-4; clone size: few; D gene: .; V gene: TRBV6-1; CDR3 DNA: TGTGCCAGCAGAGAAGAACCGTCTGACCTAGCCAAAAACATTCAGTACTTC; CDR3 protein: CASREEPSDLAKNIQYF
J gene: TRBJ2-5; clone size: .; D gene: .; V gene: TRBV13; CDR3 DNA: TGTGCCAGCAGCTATACCCCAACGAGGGTGGGTCAAGAGACCCAGTACTTC; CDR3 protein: CASSYTPTRVGQETQYF
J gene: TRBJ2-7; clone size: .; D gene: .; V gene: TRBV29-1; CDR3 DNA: TGCAGCGTTGAGGCGGACCGGAGCTCCTACGAGCAGTACTTC; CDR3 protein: CSVEADRSSYEQYF
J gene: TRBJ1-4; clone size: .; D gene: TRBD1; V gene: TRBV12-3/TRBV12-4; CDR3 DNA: TGTGCCAGCAGTCGCCCGGGCTCAAGGGGGCCAACTAATGAAAAACTGTTTTTT; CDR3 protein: CASSRPGSRGPTNEKLFF
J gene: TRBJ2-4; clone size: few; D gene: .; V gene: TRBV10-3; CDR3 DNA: TGTGCCGTTAGAGGGGAAACCAAAAACATTCAGTACTTC; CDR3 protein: CAVRGETKNIQYF
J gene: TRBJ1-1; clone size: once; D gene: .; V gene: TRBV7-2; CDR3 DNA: TGTGCCAGCAGCCCCCGAGGGGGAGGGTTTAACACTGAAGCTTTCTTT; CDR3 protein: CASSPRGGGFNTEAFF
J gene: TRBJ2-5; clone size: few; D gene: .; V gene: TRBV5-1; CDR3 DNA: TGCGCCAGCAGCTTAAGGCGGGCGGAAGAGACCCAGTACTTC; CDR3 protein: CASSLRRAEETQYF
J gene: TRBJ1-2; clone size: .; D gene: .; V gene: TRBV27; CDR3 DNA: TGTGCCAGCAGTTTATCTCCCGCAGGATCCTATGGCTACACCTTC; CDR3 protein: CASSLSPAGSYGYTF
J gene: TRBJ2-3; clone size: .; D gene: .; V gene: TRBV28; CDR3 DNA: TGTGCCAGCAGGAAGAGGACAAAGACTTCGGACCTAGATACGCAGTACTTT; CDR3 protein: CASRKRTKTSDLDTQYF
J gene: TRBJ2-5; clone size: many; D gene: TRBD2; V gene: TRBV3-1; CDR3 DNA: TGTGCCAGCAGCCAAGAGGTACTAGCGGGCCTCCCGTGGACCCAGTACTTC; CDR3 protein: CASSQEVLAGLPWTQYF
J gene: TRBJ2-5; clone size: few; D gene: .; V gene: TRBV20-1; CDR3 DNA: TGCAGTACGGGCAGTGGGGGAGGAGAGACCCAGTACTTC; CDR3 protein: CSTGSGGGETQYF
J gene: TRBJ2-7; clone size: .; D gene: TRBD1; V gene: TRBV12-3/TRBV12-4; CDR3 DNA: TGTACCAGCAGTTTACAGGGGTACGAGCAGTACTTC; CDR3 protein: CTSSLQGYEQYF
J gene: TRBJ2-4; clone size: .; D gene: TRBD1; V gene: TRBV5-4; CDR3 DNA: TGTGCCAGCAGCGGGGACAGGGCGGGCATTCAGTACTTC; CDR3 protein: CASSGDRAGIQYF
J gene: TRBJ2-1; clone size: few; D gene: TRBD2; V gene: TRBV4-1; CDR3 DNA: TGCGCCAGCAGCCAAGCTCTAGCGGGGGCTATGAGCTCCTACAATGAGCAGTTCTTC; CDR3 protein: CASSQALAGAMSSYNEQFF
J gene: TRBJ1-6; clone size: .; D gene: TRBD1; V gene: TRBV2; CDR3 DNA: TGTGCCAGCCGAGCCCGGACAGGTTTGGTTTCACCCCTCCACTTT; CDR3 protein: CASRARTGLVSPLHF
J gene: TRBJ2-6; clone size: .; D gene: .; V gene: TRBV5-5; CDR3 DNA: TGTGCCAGCAGCTGGATTCCCCCTGGGGCCAACGTCCTGACTTTC; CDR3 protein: CASSWIPPGANVLTF
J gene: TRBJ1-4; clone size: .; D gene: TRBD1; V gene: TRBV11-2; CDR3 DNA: TGTGCCAGCAGCTTCTCAGGGGGGGCGAGTGAAAAACTGTTTTTT; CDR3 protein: CASSFSGGASEKLFF
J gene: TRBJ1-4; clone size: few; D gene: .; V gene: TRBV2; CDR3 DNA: TGTGCCAGCAGTGAAGGACCCGGGGGCGCCCTGTTTTTT; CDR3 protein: CASSEGPGGALFF
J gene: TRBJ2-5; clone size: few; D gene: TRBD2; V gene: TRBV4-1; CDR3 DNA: TGCGCCAGCAGCCAAGATCGGCTAGCGGGGGACCAAGAGACCCAGTACTTC; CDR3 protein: CASSQDRLAGDQETQYF
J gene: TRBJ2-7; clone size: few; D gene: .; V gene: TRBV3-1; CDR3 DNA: TGTGCCAGCAGCCAAGGGGTCTCATTGGCCGAGCAGTACTTC; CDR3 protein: CASSQGVSLAEQYF
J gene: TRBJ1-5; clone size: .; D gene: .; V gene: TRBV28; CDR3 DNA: TGTGCCAGCAGTTTATACTCAGGGAGGAATCAGCCCCAGCATTTT; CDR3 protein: CASSLYSGRNQPQHF
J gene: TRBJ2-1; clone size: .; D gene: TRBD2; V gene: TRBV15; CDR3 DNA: TGTGCCACCGCCGGGGGGGGAAACTACAATGAGCAGTTCTTC; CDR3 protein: CATAGGGNYNEQFF
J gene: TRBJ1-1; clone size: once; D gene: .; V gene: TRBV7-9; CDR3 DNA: TGTGCCAGCAGCTTACTTGGGGCGAGCACTGAAGCTTTCTTT; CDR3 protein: CASSLLGASTEAFF
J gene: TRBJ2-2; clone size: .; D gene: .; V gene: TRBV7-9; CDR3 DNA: TGTGCCAGCAGCAAGACCGGGGTGGCCGGGGAGCTGTTTTTT; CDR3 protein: CASSKTGVAGELFF
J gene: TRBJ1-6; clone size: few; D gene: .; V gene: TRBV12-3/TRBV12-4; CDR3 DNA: TGTGCCAGCAGGTTCGGGAGCTCCTATAATTCACCCCTCCACTTT; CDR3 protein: CASRFGSSYNSPLHF
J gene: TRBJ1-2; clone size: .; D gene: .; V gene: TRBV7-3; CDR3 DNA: TGTGCCAGCAGCCAACGTTCGGGGGTGTATAACTATGGCTACACCTTC; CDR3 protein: CASSQRSGVYNYGYTF
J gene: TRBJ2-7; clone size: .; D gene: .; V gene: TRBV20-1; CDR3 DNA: TGCAGTGCGACAAGGTGGGGCGAGCAGTACTTC; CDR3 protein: CSATRWGEQYF
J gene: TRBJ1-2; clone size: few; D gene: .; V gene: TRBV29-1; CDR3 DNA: TGCAGCGCTGCCTTGGGGGGGGGCGATGGCTATGGCTACACCTTC; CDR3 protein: CSAALGGGDGYGYTF
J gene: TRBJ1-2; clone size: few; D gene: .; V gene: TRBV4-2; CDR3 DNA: TGTGCCAGCAGCCAGACTAAGGACAGTACCTATGGCTACACCTTC; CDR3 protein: CASSQTKDSTYGYTF
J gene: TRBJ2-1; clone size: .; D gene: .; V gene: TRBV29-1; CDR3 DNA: TGCAGCGTTGAAACTGCCGGCTTGAATGAGCAGTTCTTC; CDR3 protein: CSVETAGLNEQFF
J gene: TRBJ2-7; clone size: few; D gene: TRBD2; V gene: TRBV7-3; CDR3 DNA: TGTGCCAGCAGCCCGAGCGGGGGCTTCAACGAGCAGTACTTC; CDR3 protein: CASSPSGGFNEQYF
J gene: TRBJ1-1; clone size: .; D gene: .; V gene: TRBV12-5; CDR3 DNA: TGTGCTAGTGTTATAAGTCGCGCAAGAGGGAACACTGAAGCTTTCTTT; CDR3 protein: CASVISRARGNTEAFF
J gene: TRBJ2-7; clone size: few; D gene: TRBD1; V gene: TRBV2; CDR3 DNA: TGTGCCAGCAGTGTCAACAGGGGCCCCTACGAGCAGTACTTC; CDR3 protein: CASSVNRGPYEQYF
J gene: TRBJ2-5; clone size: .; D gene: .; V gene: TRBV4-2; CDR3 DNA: TGTGCCAGCAGCCAAGAGGGGACTCCCCAAGAGACCCAGTACTTC; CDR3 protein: CASSQEGTPQETQYF
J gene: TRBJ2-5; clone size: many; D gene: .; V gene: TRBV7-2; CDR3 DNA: TGTGCCAGCAGCTTAGCAGCGGCGGGCTTCGAGACCCAGTACTTC; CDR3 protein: CASSLAAAGFETQYF
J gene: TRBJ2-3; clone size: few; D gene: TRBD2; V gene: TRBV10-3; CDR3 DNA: TGTGCCATCAGGGCTTGGACTAGCGGGGCCTCAACGGATACGCAGTATTTT; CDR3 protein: CAIRAWTSGASTDTQYF
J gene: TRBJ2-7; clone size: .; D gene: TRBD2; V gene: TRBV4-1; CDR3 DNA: TGCGCCAGCAGCCAAGATGATCTAGCGGGGTCCTACGAGCAGTACTTC; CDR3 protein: CASSQDDLAGSYEQYF
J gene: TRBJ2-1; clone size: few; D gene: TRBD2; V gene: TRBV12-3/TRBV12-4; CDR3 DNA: TGTGCCAGCAGTCATCAGCTAGCGGGGGGGCCAAATGAGCAGTTCTTC; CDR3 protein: CASSHQLAGGPNEQFF
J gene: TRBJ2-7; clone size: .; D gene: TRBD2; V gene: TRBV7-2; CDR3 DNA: TGTGCCAGCAGCCGCAGGACTAGCGGGGGGCCGAGGTTCTACAATGAGCAGTACTTC; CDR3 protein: CASSRRTSGGPRFYNEQYF
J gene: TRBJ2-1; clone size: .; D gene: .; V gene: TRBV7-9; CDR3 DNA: TGTGCCAGCAGCTTAGCTCAGGGCCGCTACAATGAGCAGTTCTTC; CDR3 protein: CASSLAQGRYNEQFF
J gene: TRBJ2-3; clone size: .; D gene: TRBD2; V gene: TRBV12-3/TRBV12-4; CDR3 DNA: TGTGCCAGCAGTTTTGGCAGCGGGGGCGGAGACACAGATACGCAGTATTTT; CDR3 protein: CASSFGSGGGDTDTQYF